These 21 T cell receptor beta chains came from one sample sequenced in a study of CD8 T cells in Susac syndrome. RNA in amounts of about 0.45 to 1 ug was reverse transcribed with random hexamers. TCRdb analysed the immunoSEQ multiplex PCR reads with MiXCR anew, one entry per CDR3 protein. The sample has under 95,000 distinct CDR3 sequences; 95% are singletons. Sequencing was carried out using CD8+ T cells from PBMCs. The receptors come from a human donor with Susac syndrome.

This rearrangement joins TRBV29-1 to TRBJ2-1; 9 bases align to TRBD2. CDR1 and CDR2 (germline): SQVTM, ANQGSEA. V was pared by 1 base and J by 7 bases, with 14 bases of the junction left unmatched. The CDR3 is 17 residues long. The CDR3 region is CSVEGYRIAGVGNEQFF. The CDR3 coding sequence is TGCAGCGTTGAAGGCTACCGAATAGCGGGAGTGGGGAATGAGCAGTTCTTC.

As to this clonotype: Sequence at one end of the junction differs from germline and may be a read error. The CDR3 DNA follows: TGCAGCGTTCCGGAACCAATTCTCACAAATACGCAGTATTTT. Its translation: CSVPEPILTNTQYF. The rearrangement links TRBV29-1 to TRBJ2-3; no firm D call. Looked up from germline, CDR1 is SQVTM and CDR2 is ANQGSEA. The CDR3 is 14 amino acids.

The chain uses TRBV20-1 and TRBJ1-1, with 10 bases lining up with TRBD1. Germline CDR1 and CDR2: DFQATT and SNEGSKA (reference sequence). Unmatched junction bases numbered 4, after V lost 0 bases and J lost 3 bases. The CDR3 contains 15 residues. As DNA, the CDR3 is TGCAGTGCTAGAGATGGGGGGACAGGGGACACTGAAGCTTTCTTT. Translation gives CSARDGGTGDTEAFF.

The CDR3 nucleotides read TGTGCCAGCAGCTTAAGTTCAGCGGGTGGCTACACCTTC. Its protein is CASSLSSAGGYTF. The chain links TRBV7-9 to TRBJ1-2; no definite D call. This CDR3 is 13 amino acids long. V was shortened by 2 bases and J by 7 bases, with 11 bases between the two germline ends. Germline-derived CDR1 and CDR2 are SEHNR and FQNEAQ (reference sequence).

The J gene is TRBJ2-5, the V gene TRBV15, with 7 nucleotides matching TRBD2. Germline CDR1 and CDR2: LNHNV and YYDKDF (reference sequence). This CDR3 spans 14 amino acids. With 4 bases clipped from V and 2 bases from J, the junction kept 4 bases outside the gene matches. The CDR3 sequence is CATSKLAFQETQYF. The CDR3 nucleotides are TGTGCCACCAGCAAACTAGCGTTTCAAGAGACCCAGTACTTC. The variable domain in full, with the rest retrieved from reference TRBV15 and TRBJ2-5, is DAMVIQNPRYQVTQFGKPVTLSCSQTLNHNVMYWYQQKSSQAPKLLFHYYDKDFNNEADTPDNFQSRRPNTSFCFLDIRSPGLGDTAMYLCATSKLAFQETQYFGPGTRLLVL.

The chain uses TRBV3-1 and TRBJ2-2, with 7 positions matching TRBD2. This CDR3 spans 17 amino acids. The germline CDR1 and CDR2 sequences are LGHDT and YNNKEL (reference sequence). Losses at the gene ends were 0 bases for V and 0 bases for J; bases not matched to a gene: 4. The CDR3 coding sequence is TGTGCCAGCAGCCAAGACGGGGGGACTACGAACACCGGGGAGCTGTTTTTT. Protein product: CASSQDGGTTNTGELFF.

The chain carries TRBV18 and TRBJ2-1, with no clear D. Germline CDR1 and CDR2: KGHSH and LQKENI. V was clipped by 3 bases and J by 0 bases, with 6 bases between them. CDR3 size: 14 residues. The CDR3 region has the DNA TGTGCCAGCTCACCGGGCAGCTCCTACAATGAGCAGTTCTTC. Encoded protein: CASSPGSSYNEQFF.

V and J are TRBV4-2 and TRBJ2-1; D is unclear. The V end was cut by 3 bases, the J end by 10 bases, with 13 bases between. Germline V gene lookup returns CDR1 LGHNA and CDR2 YNFKEQ. The CDR3 loop spans 13 amino acids. The CDR3 nucleotides are TGTGCCAGCAGCCACGTCGACCAGCCGGAGCAGTTCTTC. It translates to CASSHVDQPEQFF.

The chain carries TRBV6-1 and TRBJ2-3, with a weak D call TRBD2 (5 bases). CDR3 length: 17 residues. V gave up 6 bases and J gave up 2 bases, with 21 bases separating them. Germline V gene lookup returns CDR1 MNHNS and CDR2 SASEGT. The CDR3, as DNA: TGTGCCAGCAGCCTCTCTCCTTGGGAGCGGAACACAGATACGCAGTATTTT. Translation gives CASSLSPWERNTDTQYF.

CDR3 sequence: CASAWTGNTEAFF. CDR3 nucleotides: TGTGCCAGTGCATGGACAGGGAACACTGAAGCTTTCTTT. This chain links TRBV27 with TRBJ1-1; 7 bases align to TRBD1. CDR3 length: 13 residues. Germline V lookup: CDR1 MNHEY, CDR2 SMNVEV (reference sequence). V lost 9 bases, J lost 1 base, and 5 bases stayed unmatched.

This clonotype was counted only a few times. The chain employs TRBV5-4 and TRBJ2-3; D is undetermined. V was pared by 0 bases and J by 0 bases, with 2 bases between. The length of the CDR3 is 13 residues. Germline V gene data show CDR1 as SGHNT and CDR2 as YYREEE (reference sequence). In nucleotides, the CDR3 is TGTGCCAGCAGCTTGGCAAGCACAGATACGCAGTATTTT. Amino acids: CASSLASTDTQYF.

V usage is TRBV30 and J usage is TRBJ2-3; the D gene is possibly TRBD1 (5 bases). Germline V gives CDR1 GTSNPN, CDR2 SVGIG (reference sequence). The V end was cut by 0 bases, the J end by 2 bases, with 9 bases between. The length of the CDR3 is 14 residues. CDR3 sequence: CAWSVSGLTDTQYF. The CDR3 DNA is TGTGCCTGGAGTGTTTCAGGGCTCACAGATACGCAGTATTTT. Supplemented by reference TRBV30 and TRBJ2-3, the full variable domain reads SQTIHQWPATLVQPVGSPLSLECTVEGTSNPNLYWYRQAAGRGLQLLFYSVGIGQISSEVPQNLSASRPQDRQFILSSKKLLLSDSGFYLCAWSVSGLTDTQYFGPGTRLTVL.

On this clonotype: A much larger clone is a single base away; this may be a read error. The genes are TRBV12-3 or TRBV12-4 and TRBJ2-7; D remains ambiguous. Trimming left V 1 base short and J 3 bases short, with 4 bases between. The CDR3 runs 12 residues. CDR3 sequence reads: CASSLGFYEQYF. CDR3 coding DNA: TGTGCCAGCAGTTTAGGCTTCTACGAGCAGTACTTC.

The chain uses TRBV5-4 and TRBJ2-1; the D is unclear. From germline, CDR1 is SGHNT and CDR2 YYREEE (reference sequence). Trimming removed 4 bases at V and 6 bases at J, with 17 bases between. This CDR3 comprises 15 residues. The chain's CDR3 is CASSPYAQITNEQFF. In nucleotides, the CDR3 is TGTGCCAGCAGCCCGTACGCCCAAATAACCAATGAGCAGTTCTTC. The full variable domain, with the rest looked up from reference TRBV5-4 and TRBJ2-1, is ETGVTQSPTHLIKTRGQQVTLRCSSQSGHNTVSWYQQALGQGPQFIFQYYREEENGRGNFPPRFSGLQFPNYSSELNVNALELDDSALYLCASSPYAQITNEQFFGPGTRLTVL.

The chain uses TRBV20-1 and TRBJ2-2, with D maybe TRBD1 (6 bases). Germline values: CDR1 DFQATT, CDR2 SNEGSKA (reference sequence). The CDR3 consists of 16 residues. Trimming pared 5 bases from V and 6 bases from J, leaving 22 bases between. The CDR3 coding sequence is TGCAGTGCTCCCGATCGGACAGTAGGGATGGCCGGGGAGCTGTTTTTT. Translation gives CSAPDRTVGMAGELFF.

The chain employs TRBV9 and TRBJ2-6; D unresolved. Trimming took off 0 bases at V and 3 bases at J, with 4 bases between the two ends. The CDR3 length is 14 residues. Germline loops: CDR1 SGDLS, CDR2 YYNGEE. CDR3: CASSVDDGANVLTF. As DNA, the CDR3 is TGTGCCAGCAGCGTAGACGATGGGGCCAACGTCCTGACTTTC.

The rearrangement joins TRBV30 to TRBJ1-1; no clear D gene. V was cut by 6 bases and J by 1 base, with 12 bases left in between. The CDR3 consists of 13 residues. Germline V gene lookup returns CDR1 GTSNPN and CDR2 SVGIG (reference sequence). CDR3 loop: CACVPVENTEAFF. CDR3 nucleotide sequence: TGTGCCTGTGTACCAGTTGAGAACACTGAAGCTTTCTTT.

The rearrangement joins TRBV30 to TRBJ2-7; 10 positions match TRBD2. Germline V gives CDR1 GTSNPN, CDR2 SVGIG (reference sequence). Trimming cost V 0 bases and J 3 bases; bases outside gene matches: 11. CDR3 length: 17 amino acids. CDR3 sequence (DNA): TGTGCCTGGAGTGTGGTAGGGTTCGGACTAGCGGACTACGAGCAGTACTTC. Its protein product is CAWSVVGFGLADYEQYF. Using reference TRBV30 and TRBJ2-7 for the parts outside the CDR3, the full variable domain is SQTIHQWPATLVQPVGSPLSLECTVEGTSNPNLYWYRQAAGRGLQLLFYSVGIGQISSEVPQNLSASRPQDRQFILSSKKLLLSDSGFYLCAWSVVGFGLADYEQYFGPGTRLTVT.

Only one count was recorded for this clonotype. The genes are TRBV7-9 and TRBJ2-4; TRBD2 might be the D (6 bases). V was pared by 5 bases and J by 9 bases, with 11 bases between. Germline values: CDR1 SEHNR, CDR2 FQNEAQ (reference sequence). There are 12 residues in the CDR3. CDR3 residues: CASSPQEGIQYF. The CDR3 bases are TGTGCCAGCAGCCCTCAGGAGGGCATTCAGTACTTC.

The chain employs TRBV28 and TRBJ1-5; D gene unclear. Germline CDR1 and CDR2: MDHEN and SYDVKM. This CDR3 comprises 13 residues. Trimming removed 5 bases at V and 5 bases at J, with 10 bases between. CDR3 amino acids: CASSTRGDQPQHF. CDR3 DNA: TGTGCCAGCAGTACTCGCGGGGATCAGCCCCAGCATTTT.

This rearrangement joins TRBV20-1 to TRBJ2-2; 8 bases match TRBD2. Unmatched junction bases numbered 2, after V lost 2 bases and J lost 0 bases. The germline V gene encodes CDR1 DFQATT and CDR2 SNEGSKA (reference sequence). This CDR3 is 15 amino acids long. The CDR3 here is CSARTSGTNTGELFF. The CDR3 DNA is TGCAGTGCTAGAACTAGCGGAACGAACACCGGGGAGCTGTTTTTT.